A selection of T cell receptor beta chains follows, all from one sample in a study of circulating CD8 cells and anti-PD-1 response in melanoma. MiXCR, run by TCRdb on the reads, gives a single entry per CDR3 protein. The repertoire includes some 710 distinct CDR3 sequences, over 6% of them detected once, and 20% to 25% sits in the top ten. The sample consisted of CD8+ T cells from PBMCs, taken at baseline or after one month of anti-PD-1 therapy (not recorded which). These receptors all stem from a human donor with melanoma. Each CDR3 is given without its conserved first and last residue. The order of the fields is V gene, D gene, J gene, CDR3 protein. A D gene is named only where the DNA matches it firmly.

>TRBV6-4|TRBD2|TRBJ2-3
ASSDSAGGPDTQY
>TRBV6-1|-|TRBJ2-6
ASGLSSGANVLT
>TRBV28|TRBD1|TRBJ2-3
ASSSKTGETDTQY
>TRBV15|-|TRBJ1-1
ATSRARGNEAF
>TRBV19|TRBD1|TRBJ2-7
ASSIVSGQGSSYEQY
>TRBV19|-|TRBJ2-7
ASSDDRGEQY
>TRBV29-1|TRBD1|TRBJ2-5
SVEDLGDRGSETQY
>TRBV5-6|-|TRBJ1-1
ASSLSQRVTEAF
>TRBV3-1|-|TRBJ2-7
ASSDGSYEQC
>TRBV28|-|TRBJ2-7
ASSRGFSYEQY
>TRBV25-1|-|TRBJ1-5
ASSEQGHSNQPQH
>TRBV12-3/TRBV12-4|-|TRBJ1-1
ASSWMGTNTEAF
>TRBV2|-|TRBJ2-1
ASTPRDDEQF
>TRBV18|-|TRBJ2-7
ASSPLPRAGYEQY
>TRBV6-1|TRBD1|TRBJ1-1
ASSELQGTGAFEAF
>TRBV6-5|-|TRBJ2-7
ASSPTTAFTLGEQY
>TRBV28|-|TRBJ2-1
ASSPNSLQS
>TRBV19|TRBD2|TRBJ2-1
ASSMTSGGHPEDEQF
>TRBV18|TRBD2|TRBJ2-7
ASSPSRTSGGYEQY
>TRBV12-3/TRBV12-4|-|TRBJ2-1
ASSPRAGPLIYNEQF
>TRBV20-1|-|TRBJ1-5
SARDRGDPDPQH
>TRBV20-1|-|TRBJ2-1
SARDPKGREQF
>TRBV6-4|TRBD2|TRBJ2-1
ASSDSSGGANEQF
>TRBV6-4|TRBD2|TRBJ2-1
ASSDGEGSVNEQF
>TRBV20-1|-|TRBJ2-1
SASEGQEYNEQF
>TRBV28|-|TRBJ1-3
ASSLLRLSGNTIY
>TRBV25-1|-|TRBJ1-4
ASSESGAREKLF
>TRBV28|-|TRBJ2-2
ASGQTVENTGELF
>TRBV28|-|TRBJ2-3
ASRFVSGTDTQY
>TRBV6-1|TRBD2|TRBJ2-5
ASSEAAGGQETQY
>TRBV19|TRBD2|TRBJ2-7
ASSPTGTIYEQY
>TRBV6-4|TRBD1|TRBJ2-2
ASSVGQGPGELF
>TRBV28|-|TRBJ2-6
ASSAGQPSGANVLT
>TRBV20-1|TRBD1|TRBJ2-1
SARVGQGAIVYNEQF
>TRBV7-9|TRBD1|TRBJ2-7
ASSSTMDRGYEQY
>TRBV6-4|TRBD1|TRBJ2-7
ASSEGQGASYEQY
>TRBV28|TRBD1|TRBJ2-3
ASSLPSDRAFGTQY
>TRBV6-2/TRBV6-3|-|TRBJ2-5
ASSPGEQETQY
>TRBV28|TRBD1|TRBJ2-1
ASSSQGANYEQF
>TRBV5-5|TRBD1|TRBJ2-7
ASSSRDSSYEQY
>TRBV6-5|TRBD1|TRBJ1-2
ASSGGQGSNYGYT
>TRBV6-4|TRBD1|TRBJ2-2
TSSLGQGPGELF